This TCR beta chain was sequenced during a study of T cell repertoires in cytomegalovirus infection (dated by TCRdb to between 2017 and 2020). Regarding the research as a whole: The peptide stimulations were aimed at well-studied HLA-B-restricted epitopes as well as recently identified HLA-C-restricted CMV epitopes, whose presentation resists viral immunomodulation. Donor HLA type was relevant to the analysis, because carriage of CMV infection together with the matching HLA type was indicated by public TCR beta signatures. Study-wide findings and limitations: In both this cohort and an independent roughly 350-donor cohort, the cumulative frequency of public TCR beta family members distinguished carriers of CMV infection plus the relevant HLA type. The ex vivo response was dominated by HLA-C-restricted CMV-specific TCR beta clonotypes, which also provided the single most frequent clonotype in two of eight donors.

The run used an Illumina HiSeq 1500. Through fastp at Q25 and MiXCR, TCRdb rebuilt clones from the public reads, retaining in-frame beta chains. CDR3 protein duplicates are merged, each entry listing the most common genes and DNA. Across this sample there are about 310,000 distinct CDR3 sequences, with roughly 25% seen only once. The ten largest account for about an eighth of the sample. V is reduced by 12 bases and J by 12 bases, leaving a spacing of 11 bases between them. The CDR3 sequence holds 8 residues, the cysteine and valine included. Only CDR3 DNA remains: 24 bases, in frame from the first base. The germline V gene provides CDR1 KGHDR and CDR2 SFDVKD. Explained via the paper, the treatment or condition label denotes: in vitro stimulation with specific CMV peptide epitopes to enrich CMV-specific T cells. Remarks on this clonotype: Its antigen is currently not known. Qualities for individual bases were not recorded, and no much larger clone is one base off.

This sample comprised cultured PBMCs, obtained from culture after CMV antigen stimulation. The receptor's source is a human donor in good health (CMV status not recorded). Some clones in this sample may be carry-over from other donors' samples. The chain uses TRBV24-1 and TRBJ2-7; there is no confident call for the D gene. This receptor carries the CDR3 CAGIKGYV. Here is the DNA: TGTGCCGGAATAAAGGGGTACGTC.